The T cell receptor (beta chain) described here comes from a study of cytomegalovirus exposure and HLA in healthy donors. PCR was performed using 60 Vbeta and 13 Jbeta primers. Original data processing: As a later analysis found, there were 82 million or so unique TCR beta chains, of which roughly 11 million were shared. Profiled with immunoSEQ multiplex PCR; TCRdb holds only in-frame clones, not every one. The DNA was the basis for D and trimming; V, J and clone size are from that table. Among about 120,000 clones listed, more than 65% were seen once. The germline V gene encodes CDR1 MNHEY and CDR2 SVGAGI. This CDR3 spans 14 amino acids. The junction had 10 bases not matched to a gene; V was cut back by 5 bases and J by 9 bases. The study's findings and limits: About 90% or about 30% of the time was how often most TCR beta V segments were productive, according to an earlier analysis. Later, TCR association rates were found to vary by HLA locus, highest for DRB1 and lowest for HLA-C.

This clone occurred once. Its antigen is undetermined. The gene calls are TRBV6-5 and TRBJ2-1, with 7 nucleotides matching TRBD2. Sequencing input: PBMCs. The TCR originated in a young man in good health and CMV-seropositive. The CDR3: CASSSGEKESEQFF. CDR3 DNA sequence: TGTGCCAGCAGTAGCGGGGAAAAGGAAAGTGAGCAGTTCTTC.